This T cell receptor (beta chain) was identified in a study of T cell clones after liver transplantation. Study at large: TCRbeta sequencing after a pre-transplant mixed lymphocyte reaction identified graft-donor-reactive clones, later tracked in post-transplant blood. Timepoints were pre-transplant, pre-withdrawal, and after withdrawal was completed or failed.

CD3+CD4+ and CD3+CD8+ cells were FACS-sorted from thawed unstimulated PBMCs. Repertoires were generated with immunoSEQ multiplex PCR, while TCRdb's copy carries only in-frame clones and drops some. Here the sample spans 70,000 to 95,000 clones, around four fifths being singletons. Sequencing used CD4+ T cells from blood, obtained at the 22-month timepoint. The source of this sequence is a human patient who received a liver transplant. Some T cells may have originated in the graft donor.

CDR3 coding DNA: TGTGCCAGCAGCTTGGTGGGCAGGTCGGCAGGCTACACCTTC. Protein: CASSLVGRSAGYTF. The chain has TRBV5-4 and TRBJ1-2, with no clear D. Trimming left V 0 bases short and J 8 bases short, with 14 bases between. Germline lookup yields CDR1 SGHNT and CDR2 YYREEE (reference sequence). CDR3 length equals 14 residues. The complete variable domain, with remaining parts taken from reference TRBV5-4 and TRBJ1-2, reads ETGVTQSPTHLIKTRGQQVTLRCSSQSGHNTVSWYQQALGQGPQFIFQYYREEENGRGNFPPRFSGLQFPNYSSELNVNALELDDSALYLCASSLVGRSAGYTFGSGTRLTVV.